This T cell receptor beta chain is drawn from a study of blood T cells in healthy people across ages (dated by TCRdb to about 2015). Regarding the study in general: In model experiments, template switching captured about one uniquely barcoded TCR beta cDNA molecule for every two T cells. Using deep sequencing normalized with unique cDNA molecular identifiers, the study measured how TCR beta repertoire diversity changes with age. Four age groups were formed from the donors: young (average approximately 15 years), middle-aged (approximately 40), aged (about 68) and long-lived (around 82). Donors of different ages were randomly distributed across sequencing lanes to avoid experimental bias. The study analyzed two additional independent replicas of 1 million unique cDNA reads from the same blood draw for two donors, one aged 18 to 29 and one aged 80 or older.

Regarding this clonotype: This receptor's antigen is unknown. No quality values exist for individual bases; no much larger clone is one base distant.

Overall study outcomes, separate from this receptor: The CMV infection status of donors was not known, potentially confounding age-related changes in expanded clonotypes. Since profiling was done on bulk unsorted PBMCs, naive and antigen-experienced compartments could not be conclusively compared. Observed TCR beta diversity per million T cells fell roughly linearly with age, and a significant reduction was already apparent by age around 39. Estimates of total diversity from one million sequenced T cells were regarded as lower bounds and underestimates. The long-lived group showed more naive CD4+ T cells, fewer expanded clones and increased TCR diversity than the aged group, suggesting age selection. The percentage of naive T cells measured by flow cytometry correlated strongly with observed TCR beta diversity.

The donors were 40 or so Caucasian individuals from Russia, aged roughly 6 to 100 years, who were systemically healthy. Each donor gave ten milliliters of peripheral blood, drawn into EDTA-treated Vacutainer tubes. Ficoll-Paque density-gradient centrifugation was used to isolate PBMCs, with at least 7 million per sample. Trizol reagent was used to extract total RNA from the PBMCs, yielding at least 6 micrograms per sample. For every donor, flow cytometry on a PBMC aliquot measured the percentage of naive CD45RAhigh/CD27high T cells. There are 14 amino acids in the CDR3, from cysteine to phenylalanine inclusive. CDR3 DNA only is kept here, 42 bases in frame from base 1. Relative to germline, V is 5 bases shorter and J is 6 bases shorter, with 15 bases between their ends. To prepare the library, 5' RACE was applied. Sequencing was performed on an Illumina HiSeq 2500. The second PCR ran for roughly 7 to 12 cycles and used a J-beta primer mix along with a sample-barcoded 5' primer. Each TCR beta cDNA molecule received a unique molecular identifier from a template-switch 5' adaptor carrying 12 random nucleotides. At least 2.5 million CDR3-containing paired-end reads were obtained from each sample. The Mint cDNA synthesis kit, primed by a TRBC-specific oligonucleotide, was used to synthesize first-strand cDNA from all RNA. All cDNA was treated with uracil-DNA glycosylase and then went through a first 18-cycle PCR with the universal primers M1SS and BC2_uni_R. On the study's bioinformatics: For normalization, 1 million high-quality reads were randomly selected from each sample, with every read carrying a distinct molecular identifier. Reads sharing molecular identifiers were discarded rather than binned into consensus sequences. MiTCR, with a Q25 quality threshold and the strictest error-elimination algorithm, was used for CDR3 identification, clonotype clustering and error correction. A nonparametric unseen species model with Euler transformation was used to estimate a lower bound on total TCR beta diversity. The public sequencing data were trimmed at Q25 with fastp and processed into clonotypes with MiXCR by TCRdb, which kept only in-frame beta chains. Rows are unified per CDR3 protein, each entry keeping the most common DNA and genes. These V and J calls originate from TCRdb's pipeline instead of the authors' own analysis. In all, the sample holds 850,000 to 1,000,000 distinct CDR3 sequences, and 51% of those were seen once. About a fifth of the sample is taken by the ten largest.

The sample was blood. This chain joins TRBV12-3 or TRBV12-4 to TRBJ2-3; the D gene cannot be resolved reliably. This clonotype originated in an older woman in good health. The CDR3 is CASSGGSLLDTQYF. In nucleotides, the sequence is TGTGCCAGCAGTGGCGGAAGCTTGTTGGATACGCAGTATTTT.